What follows are 15 T cell receptor beta chains derived from one specimen sequenced in a study of cytomegalovirus exposure and HLA in healthy donors. The PCR contained 60 Vbeta and 13 Jbeta primers. Sequenced by immunoSEQ multiplex PCR; TCRdb stores in-frame clones only, minus some. The sample includes over 70,000 clones, around 80% seen only once; the top ten take 20% to 30%. Source material: PBMCs. The receptors were gathered from a woman aged 45 to 65 in good health and CMV-seropositive.

This clone was seen a few times. The rearrangement uses TRBV5-1 and TRBJ1-2; the D is unclear. The germline V gene encodes CDR1 SGHRS and CDR2 YFSETQ. The CDR3 has 16 amino acids. V lost 0 bases to trimming and J lost 3 bases, with 15 bases between them. The DNA of the CDR3 is TGCGCCAGCAGCTTGGCGGTACTCTATGGTGACTATGGCTACACCTTC. It encodes CASSLAVLYGDYGYTF.

The gene calls are TRBV6-5 and TRBJ1-4; 9 bases are a match to TRBD1. The V segment lost 4 bases and the J segment 8 bases; nucleotides outside the gene matches: 8. CDR3 size: 15 residues. Germline CDR1 is MNHEY and CDR2 is SVGAGI. The chain's CDR3 is CASSSAGTGNEKLFF. Written as DNA, the CDR3 is TGTGCCAGCAGTTCCGCGGGGACAGGGAACGAAAAACTGTTTTTT.

The gene calls are TRBV6-4 and TRBJ2-3, with 8 bases that match TRBD2. The ends lost 2 bases at V and 10 bases at J; junction bases unmatched: 11. CDR1 and CDR2 from the germline V gene are MRHNA and SNTAGT. The CDR3 loop spans 15 amino acids. CDR3 loop: CASSDDRGGSGPQYF. CDR3 DNA: TGTGCCAGCAGTGACGATCGGGGGGGCAGCGGGCCGCAGTATTTT.

The chain links TRBV28 to TRBJ1-1; 8 nucleotides align to TRBD1. After removal of 5 bases from V and 9 bases from J, the junction contained 5 bases not matched to a gene. This CDR3 comprises 12 residues. Germline CDR1 is MDHEN and CDR2 is SYDVKM. For the CDR3, the DNA is TGTGCCAGCAGTCTCCGACAGGGGAAAGCTTTCTTT. Amino acids: CASSLRQGKAFF.

The V and J genes are TRBV5-6 and TRBJ2-5, with D perhaps TRBD2 (5 bases). CDR3 length: 13 amino acids. V lost 4 bases to trimming and J lost 10 bases, with 17 bases between them. CDR1 is SGHDT and CDR2 is YYEEEE in the germline V gene. CDR3 coding DNA: TGTGCCAGCAGCATCGGACTCCCATTGTTCCAGTACTTC. Translating gives CASSIGLPLFQYF.

This clone was counted between two and nine times. The chain links TRBV4-2 to TRBJ2-7; 11 nucleotides line up with TRBD2. The CDR3 length is 16 residues. The V gene end was trimmed by 1 base and the J gene end by 9 bases; junction bases not matched to a gene: 11. CDR1 is LGHNA and CDR2 is YNFKEQ in the germline V gene. The CDR3 loop reads CASSQAPLGLAGGQYV. The CDR3, as DNA: TGTGCCAGCAGCCAAGCCCCGTTGGGGCTAGCGGGAGGGCAGTACGTC.

The J gene is TRBJ2-7, the V gene TRBV14; D gene ambiguous. V was pared by 1 base and J by 3 bases, with 7 bases between. Germline assignment: CDR1 SGHDN and CDR2 FVKESK. The CDR3 has 13 residues. Written as DNA, the CDR3 is TGTGCCAGCAGCCAAGCTCGGTTCTACGAGCAGTACTTC. It encodes CASSQARFYEQYF.

The chain has TRBV1 and TRBJ1-5. TRBV1 is a pseudogene segment. The CDR3 covers 14 residues. CDR3 protein: CTSSQVPRSQPQHF. CDR3 in DNA: TGCACCAGCAGCCAAGTTCCCCGGAGCCAGCCCCAGCATTTT.

This clone was observed a few times. The chain is built from TRBV10-2 and TRBJ2-1, with 12 bases matching TRBD2. There are 14 residues in the CDR3. CDR1 is WSHSY and CDR2 is SAAADI in the germline V gene. V trimming: 6 bases; J trimming: 4 bases; junction bases outside the gene matches: 1. The CDR3 region is CASRGLAGYNEQFF. Written as DNA, the CDR3 is TGCGCCAGCAGAGGACTAGCGGGGTACAATGAGCAGTTCTTC.

This chain links TRBV4-1 with TRBJ1-1; maybe TRBD1 (5 bases). V lost 7 bases and J 0 bases, leaving 9 bases between the germline ends. CDR3 length: 13 residues. Germline V gene lookup returns CDR1 MGHRA and CDR2 YSYEKL. Written as DNA, the CDR3 is TGCGCCAGCACAGGGTTGTTGAACACTGAAGCTTTCTTT. It is translated as CASTGLLNTEAFF.

CDR3 protein: CASSADNEQFF. Here the CDR3 DNA reads TGTGCCAGCAGCGCGGACAATGAGCAGTTCTTC. The gene calls are TRBV11-3 and TRBJ2-1, with no clear D. The length of the CDR3 is 11 residues. The V end was cut by 5 bases, the J end by 5 bases, with 4 bases between. Germline CDR1 and CDR2: SGHNT and YENEEA.

This clone was seen a few times. The chain has TRBV11-1 and TRBJ2-1, with D unclear. This CDR3 is built from 14 residues. CDR1 and CDR2 (germline): SGHAT, FQDESV (reference sequence). Trimming pared 1 base from V and 6 bases from J, leaving 10 bases between. As DNA, the CDR3 is TGTGCCAGCAGCTTAGTTATGGCGGCCAATGAGCAGTTCTTC. This sequence encodes CASSLVMAANEQFF.

The chain combines TRBV6-5 with TRBJ2-7; 7 positions match TRBD1. This CDR3 is 14 amino acids long. The junction had 3 bases not matched to a gene; V was cut back by 2 bases and J by 2 bases. Looked up from germline, CDR1 is MNHEY and CDR2 is SVGAGI. CDR3 loop: CASSYRQGPYEQYV. The CDR3 region has the DNA TGTGCCAGCAGTTACAGACAGGGTCCCTACGAGCAGTACGTC.

This clone showed up just a few times. The rearrangement joins TRBV2 to TRBJ1-2; D might be TRBD1 (5 bases). The CDR3 runs 14 residues. The V end lost 4 bases, the J end lost 4 bases, and 13 bases lay between the germline ends. Germline assignment: CDR1 SNHLY and CDR2 FYNNEI. Here the CDR3 reads CASSGGPGIYGYTF. As DNA, the CDR3 is TGTGCCAGCAGTGGCGGTCCAGGGATCTATGGCTACACCTTC. The complete variable domain, with remaining parts taken from reference TRBV2 and TRBJ1-2, reads EPEVTQTPSHQVTQMGQEVILRCVPISNHLYFYWYRQILGQKVEFLVSFYNNEISEKSEIFDDQFSVERPDGSNFTLKIRSTKLEDSAMYFCASSGGPGIYGYTFGSGTRLTVV.

V gene TRBV6-5 combines with J gene TRBJ1-2; possibly TRBD1 for D (6 bases). The CDR3 totals 14 residues. Germline loops: CDR1 MNHEY, CDR2 SVGAGI. Deletions cut 7 bases from V and 4 bases from J, with 16 bases between. CDR3 coding DNA: TGTGCCAGCACCTCCGGCGGGGGCCCCTATGGCTACACCTTC. This sequence encodes CASTSGGGPYGYTF.